The next 2 T cell receptor beta chains were all read from a single sample in a study of blood T cells in healthy people across ages. A second PCR of roughly 7 to 11 cycles used a sample-barcoded 5' primer and a J-beta primer mix. Each CDR3 protein is one row after TCRdb ran MiXCR on the 5' RACE reads. Of 850,000 to 950,000 distinct CDR3 sequences listed, under 35% are singletons. The sample taken for sequencing was blood. The origin of the receptors is a woman of 80 years or more in good health.

This clonotype occurred many times. The gene calls are TRBV20-1 and TRBJ1-5, with 7 nucleotides matching TRBD1. The CDR3 totals 14 residues. Germline trimming cut 3 bases from V and 1 base from J; bases unmatched to any gene: 3. Per germline, CDR1 DFQATT and CDR2 SNEGSKA (reference sequence). The DNA for the CDR3 is TGCAGTGCTAGGAAACAGGGGAGCAATCAGCCCCAGCATTTT. Protein: CSARKQGSNQPQHF.

Turning to this clonotype: A clone one base away is much larger, so this may be a read error. The J gene is TRBJ1-2, the V gene TRBV7-2, with unresolved D. V gave up 5 bases and J gave up 4 bases, with 11 bases separating them. This CDR3 has 13 amino acids. Germline V lookup: CDR1 SGHTA, CDR2 FQGNSA. CDR3 sequence (DNA): TGTGCCAGCAGCATCACACAGAGCTATGGCTACACCTTC. Protein: CASSITQSYGYTF.